This T cell receptor beta chain was captured by sequencing in a study of tumor T cells in aggressive B-cell lymphoma. Germline lookup yields CDR1 MDHEN and CDR2 SYDVKM. The CDR3 sequence is 14 residues long. V lost 4 bases to trimming and J lost 5 bases, with 15 bases between them. Libraries were prepared by immunoSEQ multiplex PCR; TCRdb keeps only in-frame clonotypes and omits some of them. The profile shows roughly 5,300 clones, roughly 87% of them singletons. The genes are TRBV28 and TRBJ2-7; a weak D match, TRBD1 (5 bases). This sequence was found in an adult with diffuse large B cell lymphoma. The material sequenced was tumor tissue. The CDR3 is CASSSQTVINEQYF. CDR3 in DNA: TGTGCCAGCAGTTCTCAGACAGTCATTAACGAGCAGTACTTC.